This T cell receptor beta chain was recorded in a study of T cell changes during pregnancy in multiple sclerosis. Generated by immunoSEQ multiplex PCR, the TCRdb table keeps only in-frame clones and is missing some. The table includes under 45,000 clones, 95% to 97% detected once. The CDR3 spans 13 residues. Germline-derived CDR1 and CDR2 are ENHRY and SYGVKD. V was shortened by 3 bases and J by 4 bases, with 9 bases between the two germline ends. V gene TRBV10-3 combines with J gene TRBJ1-1; the D gene is possibly TRBD1 (5 bases). Sequencing was performed on peripheral blood, taken in the second trimester of pregnancy. The receptor was derived from a female donor with multiple sclerosis, enrolled in a pregnancy study. The CDR3 spells CAISDGGVTEAFF. In nucleotides, the CDR3 is TGTGCCATCAGTGACGGGGGGGTCACTGAAGCTTTCTTT.